What follows are 28 T cell receptor beta chains derived from one specimen sequenced in a study of T-cell reconstitution after alpha-beta-depleted transplantation in children. Preparation of the TCRbeta library used unique molecular identifiers. Using its own MiXCR run on the PCR reads, TCRdb lists one record per CDR3 protein. Among some 81,000 distinct CDR3 sequences listed, around 14% were seen once. The sequences come from PBMCs, mostly from graft donor cells, collected 180 days after TCRalphabeta/CD19-depleted stem cell transplant. The receptors stem from a male patient aged 2-15 years who had a stem cell transplant for acute lymphoblastic leukemia, so the T cells may come from the graft donor.

The V gene is TRBV3-1, the J gene TRBJ2-1; D perhaps matches TRBD2 (7 bases). Per the germline V gene, CDR1 is LGHDT and CDR2 is YNNKEL (reference sequence). This CDR3 has 16 amino acids. Trimming left V 0 bases short and J 9 bases short, with 18 bases between. This chain's CDR3 is CASSQDRSKGEGEQFF. CDR3 DNA sequence: TGTGCCAGCAGCCAAGATAGGAGTAAGGGGGAGGGTGAGCAGTTCTTC.

The chain recombines TRBV24-1 with TRBJ2-4, with D unclear. Germline loops: CDR1 KGHDR, CDR2 SFDVKD. The CDR3 has 14 amino acids. The V end was cut by 5 bases, the J end by 7 bases, with 14 bases between. For the CDR3, the DNA is TGTGCCACCAGTGGTAAGGGCCCCCTGAACATTCAGTACTTC. It translates to CATSGKGPLNIQYF.

The chain recombines TRBV21-1 with TRBJ2-3; the table's D gene call, TRBD1, was not cross checked with the DNA. TRBV21-1 is termed a pseudogene. This CDR3 is 15 amino acids long. CDR3 nucleotides: TGTGCCAGCAGCCAGATACAGGGGGCCACAGATACGCAGTATTTT. This encodes CASSQIQGATDTQYF.

DNA for the CDR3: TGCAGTGCCTCCCACGGGGCCTATAGCAATCAGCCCCAGCATTTT. It yields the protein CSASHGAYSNQPQHF. J is TRBJ1-5 and V is TRBV20-1; D is perhaps TRBD1 (5 bases). Germline-derived CDR1 and CDR2 are DFQATT and SNEGSKA (reference sequence). This CDR3 contains 15 residues. With 6 bases removed from V and 0 bases from J, the gap between germline ends came to 15 bases.

This clonotype was found a few times. The chain recombines TRBV6-5 with TRBJ1-1; no clear D. V was pared by 0 bases and J by 1 base, with 6 bases between. The germline V gene has CDR1 MNHEY and CDR2 SVGAGI. This CDR3 comprises 14 residues. The CDR3 region is CASSYSAENTEAFF. CDR3 coding DNA: TGTGCCAGCAGTTACTCAGCAGAGAACACTGAAGCTTTCTTT.

This clonotype has ten or more counts. V is TRBV7-2 and J is TRBJ2-2; maybe TRBD2 (6 bases). V shed 2 bases and J shed 8 bases, with 15 bases lying between them. Germline V gene sequence: CDR1 SGHTA, CDR2 FQGNSA. The CDR3 extends over 15 amino acids. The CDR3 spells CASSLLTSSKGELFF. CDR3 DNA sequence: TGTGCCAGCAGCTTACTCACTAGCTCCAAGGGGGAGCTGTTTTTT.

This clonotype occurred a few times. The V gene is TRBV27, the J gene TRBJ2-1; D is ambiguous. V lost 4 bases to trimming and J lost 5 bases, with 21 bases between them. The CDR3 has 17 amino acids. Per germline, CDR1 MNHEY and CDR2 SMNVEV (reference sequence). In DNA form, the CDR3 reads TGTGCCAGCAGTTCTCGTTCCTCGGCAGTGGGCCACAATGAGCAGTTCTTC. This sequence encodes CASSSRSSAVGHNEQFF.

In regard to this clonotype: A much larger clone differs by one base, so this may be a read error. CDR3 region: CASCFLQEGSTQYF. CDR3 sequence (DNA): TGTGCCAGCTGCTTCCTACAGGAAGGCTCTACGCAGTATTTT. The V call is TRBV5-5, the J call TRBJ2-3, with D tentatively TRBD1 (5 bases). Per the germline V gene, CDR1 is SGHKS and CDR2 is YYEKEE (reference sequence). The CDR3 has 14 amino acids.

This chain uses TRBV20-1 with TRBJ1-5, with 10 bases that match TRBD1. This CDR3 is built from 14 residues. The germline V gene encodes CDR1 DFQATT and CDR2 SNEGSKA (reference sequence). V lost 3 bases to trimming and J lost 4 bases; unmatched junction nucleotides: 3. The DNA for the CDR3 is TGCAGTGCTAGTAGGGACAGGGGAAATCAGCCCCAGCATTTT. It yields the protein CSASRDRGNQPQHF.

This clonotype turned up a few times. The genes are TRBV4-2 and TRBJ2-7; no clear D. V lost 0 bases to trimming and J lost 4 bases, with 10 bases between them. This CDR3 has 14 residues. Germline V gene data show CDR1 as LGHNA and CDR2 as YNFKEQ. The CDR3 coding sequence is TGTGCCAGCAGCCAAGAATGGGCTATTTACGAGCAGTACTTC. Protein: CASSQEWAIYEQYF.

This clonotype has more than one count but fewer than ten. V gene TRBV7-2 combines with J gene TRBJ1-1; TRBD1 might be the D (5 bases). V gave up 5 bases and J gave up 0 bases, with 16 bases separating them. Germline CDR1 and CDR2: SGHTA and FQGNSA. This CDR3 region has 16 residues. This chain's CDR3 is CASSMRRTWMNTEAFF. The CDR3 DNA sequence: TGTGCCAGCAGCATGCGACGGACATGGATGAACACTGAAGCTTTCTTT. The variable domain in full, completed from reference TRBV7-2 and TRBJ1-1, reads GAGVSQSPSNKVTEKGKDVELRCDPISGHTALYWYRQSLGQGLEFLIYFQGNSAPDKSGLPSDRFSAERTGGSVSTLTIQRTQQEDSAVYLCASSMRRTWMNTEAFFGQGTRLTVV.

The chain couples TRBV20-1 to TRBJ2-3; TRBD1 matches 7 bases. The V and J ends lost 4 bases and 3 bases, in that order; junction bases with no gene match: 13. The CDR3 spans 16 residues. Germline values: CDR1 DFQATT, CDR2 SNEGSKA (reference sequence). CDR3 DNA: TGCAGTGCTACCCATGACAGGGTTCTGCGGACAGATACGCAGTATTTT. Its translation: CSATHDRVLRTDTQYF.

This clonotype was recorded a few times. The chain links TRBV6-5 to TRBJ1-1, with TRBD1 matching over 8 bases. The germline CDR1 and CDR2 sequences are MNHEY and SVGAGI. The CDR3 contains 14 residues. With V trimmed by 5 bases and J by 1 base, 3 bases remained unmatched. CDR3 region: CASSIDRGNTEAFF. The CDR3 bases are TGTGCCAGCAGTATCGACAGGGGGAACACTGAAGCTTTCTTT.

The rearrangement uses TRBV4-2 and TRBJ1-2, with 7 bases aligning to TRBD1. CDR1 is LGHNA, CDR2 YNFKEQ, per germline. The CDR3 is 15 residues long. V shed 1 base, J shed 4 bases, and the junction held 6 bases outside the gene matches. The CDR3 region is CASSQATGDFYGYTF. CDR3 bases: TGTGCCAGCAGCCAAGCAACAGGGGATTTCTATGGCTACACCTTC.

This chain uses TRBV7-6 with TRBJ1-1; D not certain. The V gene lost 1 base and the J gene lost 4 bases, with 4 bases spanning the gap. The CDR3 is 12 residues long. Germline-derived CDR1 and CDR2 are SGHVS and FNYEAQ. DNA of the CDR3: TGTGCCAGCAGCTTAGTGTTCACTGAAGCTTTCTTT. It encodes CASSLVFTEAFF.

The V gene is TRBV29-1, the J gene TRBJ2-1; 8 bases are shared with TRBD1. J lost 7 bases, V lost 7 bases, and 15 bases had no gene match. The CDR3 is 15 residues long. Germline CDR1 and CDR2: SQVTM and ANQGSEA. CDR3 sequence: CSGFSRDRSLNEQFF. CDR3 DNA: TGCAGCGGTTTCTCCCGGGACAGGAGCCTTAATGAGCAGTTCTTC.

The chain uses TRBV12-3 or TRBV12-4 and TRBJ2-5; D is perhaps TRBD1 or TRBD2 (6 bases each). The CDR3 covers 14 residues. V was pared by 6 bases and J by 5 bases, with 16 bases between. The CDR3 DNA follows: TGTGCCAGCAGCGATCGAGGGGGGAGGGAGACCCAGTACTTC. This sequence encodes CASSDRGGRETQYF.

The CDR3 loop is CSARVLLAGVGGGEQYF. CDR3 in DNA: TGCAGTGCTAGAGTCCTATTGGCGGGAGTGGGGGGGGGCGAGCAGTACTTC. V is TRBV20-1 and J is TRBJ2-7; 7 positions match TRBD2. CDR1 is DFQATT, CDR2 SNEGSKA, per germline (reference sequence). The CDR3 contains 17 residues. The V and J ends lost 1 base and 6 bases, in that order; junction bases with no gene match: 18.

V usage is TRBV20-1 and J usage is TRBJ1-2; possible D gene TRBD1, 5 bases. This CDR3 is 12 amino acids long. Germline V lookup: CDR1 DFQATT, CDR2 SNEGSKA (reference sequence). Trimming took off 8 bases at V and 1 base at J, with 11 bases between the two ends. DNA for the CDR3: TGCAGTCCATGGGACCTTAACTATGGCTACACCTTC. Its translation is CSPWDLNYGYTF.

V is TRBV3-1 and J is TRBJ2-5; 7 bases agree with TRBD1. This CDR3 spans 17 amino acids. Trimming cost V 1 base and J 4 bases; bases outside gene matches: 12. Germline values: CDR1 LGHDT, CDR2 YNNKEL (reference sequence). CDR3 DNA sequence: TGTGCCAGCAGCCAAGGGGACAGCTTCCGATTGATAGAGACCCAGTACTTC. Residues: CASSQGDSFRLIETQYF.

Comments on this clonotype: A much larger clone sits a single nucleotide away, making a read error possible. The rearrangement links TRBV29-1 to TRBJ1-2; 7 positions match TRBD1. V lost 7 bases, J lost 12 bases, and 17 bases stayed unmatched. Germline loops: CDR1 SQVTM, CDR2 ANQGSEA. The CDR3 consists of 13 residues. CDR3 coding DNA: TGCAGCGCACGACTTTCCGGGACAGACGGCGACACCTTC. Residues: CSARLSGTDGDTF.

This sequence joins TRBV18 and TRBJ1-2; 7 bases line up with TRBD1. Trimming cost V 3 bases and J 2 bases; bases outside gene matches: 9. The CDR3 has 16 residues. Germline V gene lookup returns CDR1 KGHSH and CDR2 LQKENI. CDR3 residues: CASSPTGTYLNYGYTF. The CDR3 bases are TGTGCCAGCTCACCGACAGGGACCTATCTGAACTATGGCTACACCTTC.

This clonotype was counted between two and nine times. V is TRBV14 and J is TRBJ2-1, with TRBD1 identical over 8 bases. Trimming cost V 6 bases and J 8 bases; bases outside gene matches: 6. There are 13 residues in the CDR3. Germline lookup yields CDR1 SGHDN and CDR2 FVKESK. In DNA form, the CDR3 reads TGTGCCAGCAGGGGGACAGGAGGGGATGAGCAGTTCTTC. It is translated as CASRGTGGDEQFF.

This clonotype was observed a few times. The chain combines TRBV7-2 with TRBJ2-1, with TRBD1 as a possible D gene (6 bases). Trimming cost V 0 bases and J 7 bases, with 16 bases left between them. CDR3 length: 16 amino acids. CDR1 and CDR2 (germline): SGHTA, FQGNSA. CDR3 residues: CASSLARRGPFNEQFF. The CDR3 DNA reads as TGTGCCAGCAGCTTAGCCCGCAGGGGTCCGTTTAATGAGCAGTTCTTC.

This clonotype showed up many times. The V gene is TRBV27, the J gene TRBJ2-1, with D possibly TRBD1 on 5 matching bases. V lost 5 bases to trimming and J lost 3 bases, with 8 bases between them. The CDR3 has 13 residues. Looked up from germline, CDR1 is MNHEY and CDR2 is SMNVEV (reference sequence). The CDR3 DNA sequence: TGTGCCAGCAGTGCAGGGCTCTACAATGAGCAGTTCTTC. It codes for CASSAGLYNEQFF.

This CDR3 is CASSVAPLSYEQYF. The CDR3 coding sequence is TGTGCCAGCAGCGTAGCCCCTCTAAGTTACGAGCAGTACTTC. The V call is TRBV9, the J call TRBJ2-7; D uncertain. Germline V gene sequence: CDR1 SGDLS, CDR2 YYNGEE. This CDR3 region has 14 residues. V gave up 0 bases and J gave up 4 bases, with 11 bases separating them.

The chain carries TRBV29-1 and TRBJ1-1, with D hard to call. V lost 4 bases and J lost 7, with 10 bases in between. From germline, CDR1 is SQVTM and CDR2 ANQGSEA. The CDR3 length is 11 residues. The CDR3 nucleotides read TGCAGCGTTGGGGAGCCAAATGAAGCTTTCTTT. Translating gives CSVGEPNEAFF.

This clonotype was found many times. The chain employs TRBV6-2 or TRBV6-3 and TRBJ2-3; 9 bases map to TRBD2. V gave up 8 bases and J gave up 6 bases; unmatched junction bases: 15. Germline V gene data show CDR1 as MNHEY and CDR2 as SVGEGT. The length of the CDR3 is 16 residues. CDR3 DNA sequence: TGTGCCAGCCGATCCCTCGGGACTAGCCGAACGGATACGCAGTATTTT. Translated, it gives CASRSLGTSRTDTQYF.